The source of this T cell receptor beta chain is a study of blood T cell repertoires in COVID-19. Study summary: The analysed material was cDNA or gDNA that came from T cells, B-cell-depleted T cells, or PBMCs.

In the original processing: Reference gene primers were amplified, and this amplification served to estimate nucleated cell counts. Using immunoSEQ multiplex PCR, the repertoire was profiled, and TCRdb retains in-frame clones only, with some absent. That table is the source of V, J and clone size, and D and trimming were worked out from the DNA. The repertoire holds about 190,000 clones, with around 85% as singletons. Trimming removed 6 bases from V and 3 bases from J, with 4 bases in between. The CDR3 runs 11 residues. Germline V lookup: CDR1 MNHEY, CDR2 SVGAGI. The Seattle patients joined while their infection was active and were tracked longitudinally afterward.

The sample was peripheral blood. The genes are TRBV6-5 and TRBJ2-3, with D uncertain. The receptor comes from a man older than 75 with COVID-19, enrolled during active disease. The CDR3 loop reads CASRQTDTQYF. The CDR3 DNA reads TGTGCCAGCAGACAGACAGATACGCAGTATTTT.